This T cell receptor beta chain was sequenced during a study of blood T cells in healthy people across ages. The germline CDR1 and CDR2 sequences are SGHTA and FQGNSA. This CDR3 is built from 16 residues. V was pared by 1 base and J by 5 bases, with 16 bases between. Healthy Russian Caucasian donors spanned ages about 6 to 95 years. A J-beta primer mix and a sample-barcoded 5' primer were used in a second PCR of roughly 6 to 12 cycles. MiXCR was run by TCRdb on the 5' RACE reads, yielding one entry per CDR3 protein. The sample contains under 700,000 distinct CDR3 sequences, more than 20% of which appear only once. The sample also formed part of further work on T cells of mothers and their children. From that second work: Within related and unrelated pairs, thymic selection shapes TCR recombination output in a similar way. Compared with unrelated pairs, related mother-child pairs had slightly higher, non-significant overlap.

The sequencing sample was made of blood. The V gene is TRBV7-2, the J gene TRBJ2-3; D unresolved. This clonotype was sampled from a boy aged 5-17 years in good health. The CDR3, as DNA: TGTGCCAGCAGCTTAGTCCAAGAAGCATTTCAAGATACGCAGTATTTT. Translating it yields CASSLVQEAFQDTQYF.